Following are 14 T cell receptor beta chains from one sample sequenced in a study of molecular identifiers for immune sequencing clone quantification. TCRdb reanalysed the PCR reads using MiXCR and keeps one entry per CDR3 protein. The sample has around 470,000 distinct CDR3 sequences; roughly 23% are singletons. Sequences were obtained from naive CD8+ T cells from blood, with Jurkat cell RNA spiked in. Subset given: FACS-sorted CD8+CD4-CCR7+CD45RA+ naive T cells. The receptors originated from a human donor in good health. Some libraries in this study had Jurkat cell RNA spiked in.

This clonotype came up many times. This chain links TRBV9 with TRBJ2-7, with no clear D. CDR1 is SGDLS and CDR2 is YYNGEE in the germline V gene. V shed 0 bases and J shed 0 bases, with 10 bases lying between them. This CDR3 contains 15 residues. CDR3 in amino acids: CASSVAEGPSYEQYF. CDR3 in DNA: TGTGCCAGCAGCGTAGCTGAAGGGCCCTCCTACGAGCAGTACTTC.

In this sample, this clonotype turned up many times. The chain couples TRBV28 to TRBJ2-7; D is unresolved. CDR3 length equals 15 residues. The ends were cut back, 2 bases at V and 1 base at J, with 12 bases in the middle. Germline CDR1 reads MDHEN; CDR2 reads SYDVKM. The CDR3 is CASSLGERVSYEQYF. DNA of the CDR3: TGTGCCAGCAGTTTAGGGGAAAGGGTTTCCTACGAGCAGTACTTC.

This clonotype turned up a few times. This chain connects TRBV27 to TRBJ2-3; D is unclear. The germline V gene encodes CDR1 MNHEY and CDR2 SMNVEV (reference sequence). This CDR3 has 14 residues. V was pared by 4 bases and J by 6 bases, with 14 bases between. Here the CDR3 DNA reads TGTGCCAGCAGTTCGTTCCCTACTGCCGATACGCAGTATTTT. It is translated as CASSSFPTADTQYF.

The chain combines TRBV6-6 with TRBJ2-1, with 8 bases matching TRBD2. Germline CDR1 is MNHNY and CDR2 is SVGAGI (reference sequence). Trimming cost V 5 bases and J 3 bases; bases outside gene matches: 9. This CDR3 comprises 16 residues. The CDR3 sequence is CASSLPGSGIYNEQFF. The CDR3 region has the DNA TGTGCCAGCAGTCTCCCGGGTAGCGGGATCTACAATGAGCAGTTCTTC.

This clonotype was observed a few times. This sequence joins TRBV7-9 and TRBJ2-1; TRBD1 is a possible D gene (5 bases). Trimming left V 5 bases short and J 8 bases short, with 19 bases between. The germline CDR1 and CDR2 sequences are SEHNR and FQNEAQ (reference sequence). The CDR3 runs to 15 residues. The CDR3 DNA is TGTGCCAGCAGCGGAAGCTGGACACCTCGCGATGAGCAGTTCTTC. This encodes CASSGSWTPRDEQFF. Full variable domain (missing parts from reference TRBV7-9 and TRBJ2-1): DTGVSQNPRHKITKRGQNVTFRCDPISEHNRLYWYRQTLGQGPEFLTYFQNEAQLEKSRLLSDRFSAERPKGSFSTLEIQRTEQGDSAMYLCASSGSWTPRDEQFFGPGTRLTVL.

A word on this clonotype: It may be a read error: a sequence one base away is much more abundant. The CDR3, as DNA: TGTGTCAGCAGTTTATCGCCAGTCGCTGAAGCTTTCTTT. It encodes CVSSLSPVAEAFF. J is TRBJ1-1 and V is TRBV27; D remains ambiguous. Germline V gene sequence: CDR1 MNHEY, CDR2 SMNVEV (reference sequence). The CDR3 covers 13 residues.

This clonotype has at least ten counts. The chain recombines TRBV11-2 with TRBJ2-3; D might be TRBD2 (7 bases). Between the trimmed V and J ends, which lost 5 bases and 7 bases, there was a span of 19 bases. The CDR3 runs to 15 residues. Germline V lookup: CDR1 SGHAT, CDR2 FQNNGV. The CDR3 sequence is CASSTGWGGPYTQYF. Written as DNA, the CDR3 is TGTGCCAGCAGCACAGGATGGGGGGGGCCGTATACGCAGTATTTT.

This clonotype was recorded many times. The V gene is TRBV4-1, the J gene TRBJ1-2; possibly TRBD1 for D (6 bases). There are 14 residues in the CDR3. From germline, CDR1 is MGHRA and CDR2 YSYEKL. The V end lost 0 bases, the J end lost 4 bases, and 9 bases lay between the germline ends. The CDR3 coding sequence is TGCGCCAGCAGCCAAGACAGGGGAGGCTATGGCTACACCTTC. Translation gives CASSQDRGGYGYTF.

This clonotype appeared a few times. V and J are TRBV5-6 and TRBJ2-7; D unresolved. Germline CDR1 is SGHDT and CDR2 is YYEEEE. CDR3 length: 14 residues. Trimming took 0 bases from V and 7 from J, leaving 14 bases between them. CDR3 protein: CASSLAGRSREQYF. In DNA form, the CDR3 reads TGTGCCAGCAGCTTGGCCGGCAGGTCGAGAGAGCAGTACTTC.

In this sample, this clonotype turned up many times. V is TRBV7-2 and J is TRBJ2-3; TRBD2 might be the D (6 bases). The germline V and J ends were trimmed by 5 bases and 2 bases, with 17 bases remaining between them. CDR3 length: 16 residues. CDR1 is SGHTA, CDR2 FQGNSA, per germline. The CDR3 sequence is CASSTRTTRFTDTQYF. CDR3 in DNA: TGTGCCAGCAGCACGAGGACTACCAGATTCACAGATACGCAGTATTTT.

The sample holds many counts of this clonotype. The J gene is TRBJ1-1, the V gene TRBV9; tentative D call: TRBD1 (5 bases). Germline CDR1 reads SGDLS; CDR2 reads YYNGEE. The CDR3 is 17 residues long. Trimming pared 0 bases from V and 1 base from J, leaving 16 bases between. The CDR3 here is CASSVGGGYGANTEAFF. The DNA of the CDR3 is TGTGCCAGCAGCGTAGGAGGAGGTTATGGGGCGAACACTGAAGCTTTCTTT. Drawing the rest from reference TRBV9 and TRBJ1-1, the complete variable domain is DSGVTQTPKHLITATGQRVTLRCSPRSGDLSVYWYQQSLDQGLQFLIQYYNGEERAKGNILERFSAQQFPDLHSELNLSSLELGDSALYFCASSVGGGYGANTEAFFGQGTRLTVV.

The V gene is TRBV19, the J gene TRBJ2-1, with D unresolved. Germline V gene lookup returns CDR1 LNHDA and CDR2 SQIVND (reference sequence). The V end was cut by 3 bases, the J end by 0 bases, with 9 bases between. The CDR3 has 15 residues. The CDR3 reads CASSIQVDSYNEQFF. In nucleotides, the CDR3 is TGTGCCAGTAGTATTCAGGTGGACTCCTACAATGAGCAGTTCTTC.

Ten or more counts support this clonotype. The gene calls are TRBV5-1 and TRBJ2-7; the match to TRBD1 covers 7 bases. Germline V gene sequence: CDR1 SGHRS, CDR2 YFSETQ. The ends lost 4 bases at V and 2 bases at J; junction bases unmatched: 3. The CDR3 length is 13 residues. CDR3 loop: CASSPDRAYEQYF. DNA of the CDR3: TGCGCCAGCAGCCCCGACAGGGCCTACGAGCAGTACTTC.

The chain uses TRBV7-9 and TRBJ1-6, with 10 bases lining up with TRBD1. From germline, CDR1 is SEHNR and CDR2 FQNEAQ (reference sequence). The V gene end was trimmed by 3 bases and the J gene end by 11 bases; junction bases not matched to a gene: 4. The CDR3 spans 14 residues. CDR3 loop: CASSLGQGITPLHF. The CDR3 nucleotides are TGTGCCAGCAGCTTGGGACAGGGGATAACACCCCTCCACTTT.